Listed here are 31 T cell receptor beta chains from one sample, sequenced in a study of blood T cells in healthy people across ages. Sample-barcoded 5' priming and a J-beta primer mix drove a second PCR of roughly 7 to 11 cycles. MiXCR, applied by TCRdb to the 5' RACE reads, yields one record per CDR3 protein. Of 1.8 million or so distinct CDR3 sequences in the sample, about 39% were seen once. Sequencing input: blood. These receptors came from a human donor in good health.

The gene calls are TRBV12-3 or TRBV12-4 and TRBJ1-2; maybe TRBD1 (6 bases). V lost 3 bases and J 4 bases, leaving 12 bases between the germline ends. The CDR3 contains 14 residues. CDR3 sequence: CASSFLGGSYGYTF. CDR3 DNA: TGTGCCAGCAGTTTTTTGGGGGGCAGCTATGGCTACACCTTC.

The chain employs TRBV7-2 and TRBJ1-5; TRBD1 agrees at 9 bases. The CDR3 consists of 19 residues. Germline trimming cut 2 bases from V and 0 bases from J; bases unmatched to any gene: 11. The germline gives CDR1 SGHTA, CDR2 FQGNSA. In DNA, the CDR3 is TGTGCCAGCAGCTTACCACAGGGGGCCGGGCACTATAGCAATCAGCCCCAGCATTTT. Protein product: CASSLPQGAGHYSNQPQHF.

This clonotype was found a few times. The chain carries TRBV6-6 and TRBJ1-4; D is unresolved. V was pared by 0 bases and J by 4 bases, with 9 bases between. This CDR3 has 15 amino acids. In germline, CDR1 is MNHNY, CDR2 SVGAGI (reference sequence). The CDR3 DNA sequence: TGTGCCAGCAGTTACTCAGAAGCCTATAATGAAAAACTGTTTTTT. Translated: CASSYSEAYNEKLFF.

V is TRBV4-3 and J is TRBJ2-5, with D tentatively TRBD1 (6 bases). This CDR3 has 14 residues. Germline lookup yields CDR1 LGHNA and CDR2 YSLEER. Trimming pared 2 bases from V and 1 base from J, leaving 8 bases between. CDR3 protein: CASSQRDTQETQYF. The CDR3 DNA reads as TGCGCCAGCAGCCAAAGGGACACCCAAGAGACCCAGTACTTC.

The chain uses TRBV7-3 and TRBJ2-5; 10 positions agree with TRBD2. This CDR3 has 17 residues. Looked up from germline, CDR1 is SGHTA and CDR2 is FQGTGA. V shed 4 bases and J 11 bases; nucleotides not matched to a gene: 19. CDR3 DNA: TGTGCCAGCAGCTATACTAGCGGGGTAAGGTCCTACAATGAGCAGTACTTC. It encodes CASSYTSGVRSYNEQYF. Variable domain in full (rest from reference TRBV7-3 and TRBJ2-5): GAGVSQTPSNKVTEKGKYVELRCDPISGHTALYWYRQSLGQGPEFLIYFQGTGAADDSGLPNDRFFAVRPEGSVSTLKIQRTERGDSAVYLCASSYTSGVRSYNEQYFGPGTRLLVL.

This clonotype was detected only a few times. The chain recombines TRBV4-1 with TRBJ1-6, with D unclear. The V and J ends lost 4 bases and 10 bases respectively, with 11 bases between them. Per the germline V gene, CDR1 is MGHRA and CDR2 is YSYEKL. The CDR3 consists of 13 residues. In DNA, the CDR3 is TGCGCCAGCAGCCCTGACTCCTGGTCACCCCTCCACTTT. It translates to CASSPDSWSPLHF.

The J gene is TRBJ2-5, the V gene TRBV20-1; 10 nucleotides line up with TRBD2. V lost 0 bases to trimming and J lost 5 bases; unmatched junction nucleotides: 6. Germline V CDR1 and CDR2: DFQATT, SNEGSKA (reference sequence). The CDR3 extends over 15 amino acids. DNA of the CDR3: TGCAGTGCTAGAGACCCACTAGCGGGGATCGAGACCCAGTACTTC. It codes for CSARDPLAGIETQYF.

This clonotype was observed at least ten times. The chain is built from TRBV29-1 and TRBJ2-5; 8 nucleotides agree with TRBD1. The germline V gene encodes CDR1 SQVTM and CDR2 ANQGSEA. The CDR3 extends over 15 amino acids. After removal of 1 base from V and 2 bases from J, the junction contained 6 bases not matched to a gene. The CDR3 nucleotides read TGCAGCGTTGAAGGCCACAGGGGGGCTCAAGAGACCCAGTACTTC. Translated, it gives CSVEGHRGAQETQYF.

This chain joins TRBV7-6 and TRBJ1-2; maybe TRBD1 (5 bases). This CDR3 has 15 residues. From germline, CDR1 is SGHVS and CDR2 FNYEAQ. Trimming cost V 6 bases and J 3 bases, with 17 bases left between them. CDR3 bases: TGTGCCAGCAGTGGTATGGAGGGGTTAGACTATGGCTACACCTTC. This translates into CASSGMEGLDYGYTF.

About this clonotype itself: Relative to the germline gene, one junction end is altered; a read error may explain this. The chain uses TRBV28 and TRBJ2-5, with a tentative D call TRBD1 (6 bases). The CDR3 has 13 residues. The germline V gene has CDR1 MDHEN and CDR2 SYDVKM. This CDR3 reads CVSREQGKETQYF. In DNA form, the CDR3 reads TGTGTCAGCAGGGAACAGGGTAAAGAGACCCAGTACTTC.

The V and J genes are TRBV7-2 and TRBJ1-1, with D perhaps TRBD1 (5 bases). The CDR3 loop spans 12 amino acids. Germline-derived CDR1 and CDR2 are SGHTA and FQGNSA. V lost 5 bases, J lost 11 bases, and 15 bases lay in between. CDR3 in amino acids: CASSTGLSGAFF. DNA of the CDR3: TGTGCCAGCAGCACCGGGCTCTCAGGGGCTTTCTTT.

The sample holds a few counts of this clonotype. The chain links TRBV12-3 or TRBV12-4 to TRBJ2-5; no reliable D call. Trimming stripped 7 bases from V and 2 bases from J, with 14 bases between. The CDR3 is 14 residues long. The CDR3 is CASTTEYGQETQYF. The CDR3 DNA is TGTGCCAGCACCACCGAATATGGGCAAGAGACCCAGTACTTC.

This chain links TRBV5-1 with TRBJ2-4, with D perhaps matching TRBD1 or TRBD2 (5 bases each). The last part of the DNA fits TRBJ2-7 better; the J call may be wrong. Germline V gives CDR1 SGHRS, CDR2 YFSETQ. This CDR3 is built from 14 residues. The CDR3 DNA follows: TGCGCCAGCAGCTACCGGGACGCCGAACACGAGCAGTACTTC. Translation gives CASSYRDAEHEQYF.

The CDR3 coding sequence is TGTGCCAGCAGTTTTAATGGGGGGCGAATCGCCTACAATGAGCAGTTCTTC. Translated: CASSFNGGRIAYNEQFF. The V and J genes are TRBV27 and TRBJ2-1, with D perhaps being TRBD1 or TRBD2 (6 bases each). This CDR3 comprises 17 residues. Trimming shortened V by 3 bases and J by 2 bases, and 17 bases separated the two germline ends. CDR1 MNHEY and CDR2 SMNVEV come from the germline V gene (reference sequence).

This chain links TRBV30 with TRBJ1-1; D call uncertain. V was shortened by 2 bases and J by 0 bases, with 10 bases between the two germline ends. Looked up from germline, CDR1 is GTSNPN and CDR2 is SVGIG (reference sequence). This CDR3 comprises 14 residues. Here the CDR3 reads CAWSKQKMNTEAFF. The CDR3 DNA is TGTGCCTGGAGTAAACAGAAGATGAACACTGAAGCTTTCTTT.

In DNA form, the CDR3 reads TGTGCCAGCAGCTTAGGCCCTCAGGGGTTTAGAGAGACCCAGTACTTC. Amino acid sequence: CASSLGPQGFRETQYF. The J gene is TRBJ2-5, the V gene TRBV11-2, with a tentative D call TRBD1 (6 bases). Trimming took off 1 base at V and 4 bases at J, with 16 bases between the two ends. The CDR3 extends over 16 amino acids. CDR1 SGHAT and CDR2 FQNNGV come from the germline V gene.

This clonotype showed up just a few times. The CDR3 reads CASSTPGTGKETQYF. The CDR3, as DNA: TGTGCCAGCAGTACCCCGGGGACAGGGAAGGAGACCCAGTACTTC. This rearrangement joins TRBV12-3 or TRBV12-4 to TRBJ2-5; 9 bases match TRBD1. This CDR3 comprises 15 residues. The V and J ends lost 5 bases and 5 bases, in that order; junction bases with no gene match: 9.

This chain links TRBV4-1 with TRBJ2-1; no definite D call. Germline values: CDR1 MGHRA, CDR2 YSYEKL. V was trimmed by 0 bases and J by 8 bases, leaving 14 bases between them. The CDR3 has 15 amino acids. CDR3 coding DNA: TGCGCCAGCAGCCAAGATCCATGGCGGCTGGATGAGCAGTTCTTC. The encoded protein is CASSQDPWRLDEQFF.

The rearrangement links TRBV7-8 to TRBJ2-5; tentative D call: TRBD2 (6 bases). The DNA end is a closer match to TRBJ2-7, so the J assignment may be wrong. Per the germline V gene, CDR1 is SGHVS and CDR2 is FQNEAQ. CDR3 size: 12 residues. This CDR3 reads CASSSGEHEQYF. CDR3 nucleotides: TGTGCCAGCAGCTCGGGGGAGCACGAGCAGTACTTC.

This sequence joins TRBV24-1 and TRBJ2-3; D call uncertain. V was pared by 2 bases and J by 6 bases, with 8 bases between. CDR1 is KGHDR and CDR2 is SFDVKD in the germline V gene. The CDR3 has 13 amino acids. The CDR3 bases are TGTGCCACCAGTGATTCCGAGAGCGATACGCAGTATTTT. Translating gives CATSDSESDTQYF.

The rearrangement joins TRBV10-3 to TRBJ1-2; 9 bases are a match to TRBD1. Germline V lookup: CDR1 ENHRY, CDR2 SYGVKD. This CDR3 contains 18 residues. The V gene end was trimmed by 3 bases and the J gene end by 0 bases; junction bases not matched to a gene: 11. CDR3 loop: CAISDGSRDRVANYGYTF. The DNA for the CDR3 is TGTGCCATCAGTGACGGGTCCCGGGACAGGGTAGCTAACTATGGCTACACCTTC.

The chain employs TRBV7-2 and TRBJ1-5; weak D call: TRBD1 (6 bases). CDR1 and CDR2 (germline): SGHTA, FQGNSA. The CDR3 is 15 amino acids. Trimming left V 5 bases short and J 4 bases short, with 15 bases between. The CDR3 loop reads CASSPIVTGNQPQHF. The CDR3 coding sequence is TGTGCCAGCAGCCCCATTGTCACAGGGAATCAGCCCCAGCATTTT.

V and J are TRBV7-6 and TRBJ2-1; D ambiguous. Trimming removed 3 bases from V and 12 bases from J, with 15 bases in between. The CDR3 runs 13 residues. CDR1 and CDR2 (germline): SGHVS, FNYEAQ. In nucleotides, the CDR3 is TGTGCCAGCAGCTTCGACCAACGGGCTCGGCAGTTCTTC. Its translation is CASSFDQRARQFF.

This rearrangement joins TRBV15 to TRBJ2-4; D not certain. The end of the DNA fits TRBJ2-7 better, so the J call may be wrong. Per germline, CDR1 LNHNV and CDR2 YYDKDF (reference sequence). The CDR3 sequence is 13 residues long. The CDR3 bases are TGTGCCACCAGCAGCGAGAGTGACGGCGAGCAGTACTTC. Protein product: CATSSESDGEQYF.

J is TRBJ1-2 and V is TRBV5-1, with 10 bases identical to TRBD1. Germline V gene data show CDR1 as SGHRS and CDR2 as YFSETQ. The CDR3 length is 17 residues. After removal of 4 bases from V and 4 bases from J, the junction contained 13 bases not matched to a gene. DNA for the CDR3: TGCGCCAGCAGCGAAGGACAGGGGGTGCTCCCTCTCTATGGCTACACCTTC. Translation: CASSEGQGVLPLYGYTF.

This chain links TRBV7-2 with TRBJ2-1; 8 positions match TRBD1. This CDR3 has 16 amino acids. CDR1 is SGHTA and CDR2 is FQGNSA in the germline V gene. V trimming: 4 bases; J trimming: 7 bases; junction bases outside the gene matches: 12. The CDR3 region is CASSSRENRGRNEQFF. CDR3 nucleotide sequence: TGTGCCAGCAGCTCTCGCGAGAACAGGGGGAGGAATGAGCAGTTCTTC.

This clonotype was found a few times. The chain recombines TRBV4-2 with TRBJ2-1; a weak D match, TRBD1 (6 bases). Germline V gene lookup returns CDR1 LGHNA and CDR2 YNFKEQ. CDR3 length equals 16 residues. V lost 5 bases, J lost 3 bases, and 17 bases lay in between. CDR3 residues: CASSLQGRSFYNEQFF. CDR3 DNA sequence: TGTGCCAGCAGCTTACAGGGTAGGAGTTTCTACAATGAGCAGTTCTTC.

The chain uses TRBV6-2 or TRBV6-3 and TRBJ2-3; tentative D call: TRBD2 (6 bases). V lost 0 bases and J lost 4, with 11 bases in between. The germline V gene encodes CDR1 MNHEY and CDR2 SVGEGT. This CDR3 region has 15 residues. The CDR3 here is CASSYSERVPDTQYF. The DNA of the CDR3 is TGTGCCAGCAGTTACTCCGAGCGGGTCCCAGATACGCAGTATTTT.

This clonotype has more than one count but fewer than ten. The J gene is TRBJ1-4, the V gene TRBV7-9; D might be TRBD1 (5 bases). The CDR3 is made up of 14 amino acids. Looked up from germline, CDR1 is SEHNR and CDR2 is FQNEAQ (reference sequence). The V end was cut by 6 bases, the J end by 6 bases, with 14 bases between. The CDR3 sequence is CASRPWGGDEKLFF. CDR3 nucleotide sequence: TGTGCCAGCAGACCATGGGGGGGAGATGAAAAACTGTTTTTT.

CDR3: CASSSVLTKYNEQFF. The CDR3 DNA reads as TGTGCCAGCAGTTCGGTCCTAACCAAATACAATGAGCAGTTCTTC. The chain combines TRBV6-5 with TRBJ2-1, with D hard to call. CDR3 length: 15 residues. The germline V gene has CDR1 MNHEY and CDR2 SVGAGI. Trimming left V 4 bases short and J 4 bases short, with 14 bases between.

This chain joins TRBV7-6 and TRBJ2-5; 14 bases fit TRBD2. The V segment lost 5 bases and the J segment 5 bases; nucleotides outside the gene matches: 7. The germline V gene has CDR1 SGHVS and CDR2 FNYEAQ. The CDR3 runs to 16 residues. The DNA of the CDR3 is TGTGCCAGCAGCACCCTCGGGACTAGCGGGGGTGAGACCCAGTACTTC. Translation gives CASSTLGTSGGETQYF. Full variable domain (remainder filled in from reference TRBV7-6 and TRBJ2-5): GAGVSQSPRYKVTKRGQDVALRCDPISGHVSLYWYRQALGQGPEFLTYFNYEAQQDKSGLPNDRFSAERPEGSISTLTIQRTEQRDSAMYRCASSTLGTSGGETQYFGPGTRLLVL.